This passage covers 10 T cell receptor beta chains from one sample sequenced in a study of CD8 T cells in ankylosing spondylitis. These receptors lack a known antigen. Study-wide points: Several highly homologous variants made up a TCR beta motif that seemed to typify ankylosing spondylitis blood.

TCRdb redid the calling of the 5' RACE reads with MiXCR, one entry per CDR3 protein. Of fewer than 550,000 distinct CDR3 sequences listed, about 5.4% were seen once; the top ten hold around 3.6%. The specimen was blood, either unsorted or a sorted T cell fraction (not recorded which). The receptors derive from a male donor with ankylosing spondylitis.

The chain has TRBV6-1 and TRBJ2-1; the D call may be TRBD1 or TRBD2 (5 bases each). Trimming cost V 8 bases and J 3 bases, with 11 bases left between them. From germline, CDR1 is MNHNS and CDR2 SASEGT. This CDR3 has 13 amino acids. The CDR3 sequence: CASGGVLYNEQFF. The CDR3 coding sequence is TGTGCCAGCGGGGGTGTACTCTACAATGAGCAGTTCTTC.

This clonotype has just a few counts. This chain links TRBV10-3 with TRBJ2-1, with D tentatively TRBD2 (5 bases). Trimming took off 8 bases at V and 0 bases at J, with 14 bases between the two ends. The CDR3 totals 15 residues. CDR1 and CDR2 from the germline V gene are ENHRY and SYGVKD. The CDR3 is CAIGSGRSSYNEQFF. The CDR3 coding sequence is TGTGCCATCGGGAGTGGGCGAAGCTCCTACAATGAGCAGTTCTTC.

Details on this clonotype: A read error may be the cause here, since a much bigger clone is one base away. The rearrangement joins TRBV20-1 to TRBJ2-1, with D unresolved. The CDR3 consists of 14 residues. The germline gives CDR1 DFQATT, CDR2 SNEGSKA (reference sequence). The V end was cut by 4 bases, the J end by 3 bases, with 13 bases between. The CDR3 DNA follows: TGCAGTGCTATGGAGACATTCCTCTACAATGAGCAGTTCTTC. Translation gives CSAMETFLYNEQFF.

The sample holds many counts of this clonotype. The J gene is TRBJ2-5, the V gene TRBV20-1, with no clear D. This CDR3 has 9 residues. Germline CDR1 DFQATT, CDR2 SNEGSKA (reference sequence). The CDR3 here is CSPTETQYF. The CDR3, as DNA: TGCAGCCCCACGGAGACCCAGTACTTC.

The rearrangement joins TRBV20-1 to TRBJ2-5, with 8 positions matching TRBD2. Germline lookup yields CDR1 DFQATT and CDR2 SNEGSKA (reference sequence). After removal of 1 base from V and 4 bases from J, the junction contained 14 bases not matched to a gene. The CDR3 extends over 17 amino acids. In DNA, the CDR3 is TGCAGTGCTAGAGTGGCGCGGGGGGCCCTAAGGGGAGAGACCCAGTACTTC. Translated, it gives CSARVARGALRGETQYF.

This clonotype showed up many times. The chain carries TRBV24-1 and TRBJ1-5, with no clear D. This CDR3 comprises 14 residues. Germline loops: CDR1 KGHDR, CDR2 SFDVKD. Deletions cut 2 bases from V and 4 bases from J, with 8 bases between. CDR3 sequence reads: CATSDSGVNQPQHF. DNA of the CDR3: TGTGCCACCAGTGATTCGGGAGTTAATCAGCCCCAGCATTTT.

In this sample, this clonotype turned up many times. The V gene is TRBV6-2 or TRBV6-3, the J gene TRBJ2-7; TRBD2 matches 8 bases. The germline V gene has CDR1 MNHEY and CDR2 SVGEGT. The CDR3 length is 17 residues. Trimming at V came to 7 bases and at J to 1 base, leaving 15 bases not matched to a gene. Written as DNA, the CDR3 is TGTGCCAGCACTCCTACCCCCGGGACTAGAGAATCCTACGAGCAGTACTTC. Its protein product is CASTPTPGTRESYEQYF.

This clonotype occurred many times. The V and J genes are TRBV7-9 and TRBJ2-5, with D possibly being TRBD1 (5 bases). The germline gives CDR1 SEHNR, CDR2 FQNEAQ (reference sequence). V lost 4 bases and J lost 1, with 10 bases in between. CDR3 size: 14 residues. CDR3 region: CASSSGSGQETQYF. The CDR3, as DNA: TGTGCCAGCAGCTCAGGGTCCGGCCAAGAGACCCAGTACTTC.

In this sample, this clonotype turned up many times. This chain joins TRBV9 and TRBJ2-7; the D gene is possibly TRBD1 (6 bases). Deletions cut 0 bases from V and 4 bases from J, with 14 bases between. CDR3 length: 15 residues. Germline values: CDR1 SGDLS, CDR2 YYNGEE. This CDR3 is CASSVGSGVPYEQYF. The CDR3, as DNA: TGTGCCAGCAGCGTAGGGTCAGGGGTCCCTTACGAGCAGTACTTC.

This clonotype was seen repeatedly, ten times or more. The rearrangement links TRBV20-1 to TRBJ1-1; TRBD1 matches 8 bases. V lost 0 bases and J lost 0; bases outside the gene matches: 9. This CDR3 is 17 amino acids long. CDR1 is DFQATT and CDR2 is SNEGSKA in the germline V gene (reference sequence). The CDR3 loop is CSARDMGRGRLNTEAFF. CDR3 nucleotides: TGCAGTGCTAGAGATATGGGCAGGGGGCGATTGAACACTGAAGCTTTCTTT.